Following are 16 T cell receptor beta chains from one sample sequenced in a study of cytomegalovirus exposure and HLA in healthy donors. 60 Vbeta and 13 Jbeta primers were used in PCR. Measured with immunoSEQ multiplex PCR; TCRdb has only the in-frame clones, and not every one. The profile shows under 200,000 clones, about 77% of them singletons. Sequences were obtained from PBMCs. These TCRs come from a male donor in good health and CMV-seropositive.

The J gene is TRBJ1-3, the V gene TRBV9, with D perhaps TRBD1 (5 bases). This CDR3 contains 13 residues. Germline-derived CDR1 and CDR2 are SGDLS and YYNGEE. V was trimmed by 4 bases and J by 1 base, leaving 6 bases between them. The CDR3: CASSQGSGNTIYF. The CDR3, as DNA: TGTGCCAGCAGCCAGGGTTCTGGAAACACCATATATTTT. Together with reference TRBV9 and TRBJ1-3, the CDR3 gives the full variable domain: DSGVTQTPKHLITATGQRVTLRCSPRSGDLSVYWYQQSLDQGLQFLIQYYNGEERAKGNILERFSAQQFPDLHSELNLSSLELGDSALYFCASSQGSGNTIYFGEGSWLTVV.

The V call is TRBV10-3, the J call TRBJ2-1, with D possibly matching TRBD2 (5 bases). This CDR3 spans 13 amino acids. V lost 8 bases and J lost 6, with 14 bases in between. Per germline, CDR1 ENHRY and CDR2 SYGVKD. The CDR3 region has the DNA TGTGCCATCCGCCGAGGAGAGGGCAATGAGCAGTTCTTC. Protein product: CAIRRGEGNEQFF.

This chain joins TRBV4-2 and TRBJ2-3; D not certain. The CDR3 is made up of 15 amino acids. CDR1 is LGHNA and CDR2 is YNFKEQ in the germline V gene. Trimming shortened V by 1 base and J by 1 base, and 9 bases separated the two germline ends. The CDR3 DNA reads TGTGCCAGCAGCCAAGGCGGCACCGGCACAGATACGCAGTATTTT. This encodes CASSQGGTGTDTQYF.

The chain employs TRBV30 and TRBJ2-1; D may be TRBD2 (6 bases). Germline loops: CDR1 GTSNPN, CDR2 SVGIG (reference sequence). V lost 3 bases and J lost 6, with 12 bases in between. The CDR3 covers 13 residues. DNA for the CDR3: TGTGCCTGGAGCTTCGGGCGGGGCAATGAGCAGTTCTTC. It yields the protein CAWSFGRGNEQFF.

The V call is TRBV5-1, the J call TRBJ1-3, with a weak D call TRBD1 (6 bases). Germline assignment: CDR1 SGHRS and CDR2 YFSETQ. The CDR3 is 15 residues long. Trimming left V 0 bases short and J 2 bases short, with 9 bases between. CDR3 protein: CASSLAPGAGNTIYF. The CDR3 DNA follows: TGCGCCAGCAGCTTGGCGCCAGGGGCTGGAAACACCATATATTTT. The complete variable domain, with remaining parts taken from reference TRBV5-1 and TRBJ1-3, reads KAGVTQTPRYLIKTRGQQVTLSCSPISGHRSVSWYQQTPGQGLQFLFEYFSETQRNKGNFPGRFSGRQFSNSRSEMNVSTLELGDSALYLCASSLAPGAGNTIYFGEGSWLTVV.

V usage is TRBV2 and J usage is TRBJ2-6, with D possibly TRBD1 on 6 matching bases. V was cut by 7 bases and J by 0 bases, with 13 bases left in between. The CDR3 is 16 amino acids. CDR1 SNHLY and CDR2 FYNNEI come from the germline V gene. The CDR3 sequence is CASTDSQASGANVLTF. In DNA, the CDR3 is TGTGCCAGCACGGACAGCCAAGCCTCTGGGGCCAACGTCCTGACTTTC. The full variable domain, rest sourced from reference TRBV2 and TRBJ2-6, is EPEVTQTPSHQVTQMGQEVILRCVPISNHLYFYWYRQILGQKVEFLVSFYNNEISEKSEIFDDQFSVERPDGSNFTLKIRSTKLEDSAMYFCASTDSQASGANVLTFGAGSRLTVL.

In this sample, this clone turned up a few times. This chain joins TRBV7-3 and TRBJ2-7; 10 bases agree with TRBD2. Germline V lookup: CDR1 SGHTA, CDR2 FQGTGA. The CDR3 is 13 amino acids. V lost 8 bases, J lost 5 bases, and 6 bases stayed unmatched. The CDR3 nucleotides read TGTGCCAGCGGGGAAGCGGGGGGGCACGAGCAGTACTTC. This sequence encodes CASGEAGGHEQYF. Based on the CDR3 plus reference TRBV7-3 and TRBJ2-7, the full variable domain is GAGVSQTPSNKVTEKGKYVELRCDPISGHTALYWYRQSLGQGPEFLIYFQGTGAADDSGLPNDRFFAVRPEGSVSTLKIQRTERGDSAVYLCASGEAGGHEQYFGPGTRLTVT.

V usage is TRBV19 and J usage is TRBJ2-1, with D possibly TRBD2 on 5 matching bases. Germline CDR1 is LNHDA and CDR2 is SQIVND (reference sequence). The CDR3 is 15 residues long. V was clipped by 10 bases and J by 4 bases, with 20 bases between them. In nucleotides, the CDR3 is TGTGCCAACCGGGAACGTGGCTCCAAGTACAATGAGCAGTTCTTC. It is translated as CANRERGSKYNEQFF.

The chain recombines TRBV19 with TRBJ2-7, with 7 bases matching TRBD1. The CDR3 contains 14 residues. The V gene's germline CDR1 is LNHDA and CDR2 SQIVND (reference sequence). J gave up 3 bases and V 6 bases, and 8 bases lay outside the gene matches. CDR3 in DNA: TGTGCCAGTAGGGGACAGACGGCCGTCTACGAGCAGTACTTC. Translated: CASRGQTAVYEQYF.

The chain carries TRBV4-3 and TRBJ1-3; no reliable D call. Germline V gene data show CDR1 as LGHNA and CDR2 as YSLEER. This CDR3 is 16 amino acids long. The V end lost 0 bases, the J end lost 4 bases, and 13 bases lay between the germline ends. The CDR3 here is CASSQDGPGSGNTIYF. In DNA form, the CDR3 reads TGCGCCAGCAGCCAAGATGGGCCGGGGAGCGGAAACACCATATATTTT.

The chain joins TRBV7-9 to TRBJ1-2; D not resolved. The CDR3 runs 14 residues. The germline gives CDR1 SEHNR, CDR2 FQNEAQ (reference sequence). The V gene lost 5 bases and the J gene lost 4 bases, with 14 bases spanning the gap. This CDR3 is CASSPIGASYGYTF. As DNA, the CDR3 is TGTGCCAGCAGCCCGATTGGCGCTAGCTATGGCTACACCTTC.

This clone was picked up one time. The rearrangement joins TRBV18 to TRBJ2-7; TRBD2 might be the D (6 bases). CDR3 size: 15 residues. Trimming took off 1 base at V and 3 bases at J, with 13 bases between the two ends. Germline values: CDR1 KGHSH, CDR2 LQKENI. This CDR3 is CASSPLGGTYYEQYF. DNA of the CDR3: TGTGCCAGCTCACCACTCGGCGGGACCTACTACGAGCAGTACTTC.

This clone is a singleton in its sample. CDR3 DNA: TGCGCCAGCAGCCACTCAACAGGGGGGAATTCACCCCTCCACTTT. The encoded protein is CASSHSTGGNSPLHF. The chain employs TRBV4-1 and TRBJ1-6; 8 nucleotides agree with TRBD1. Germline-derived CDR1 and CDR2 are MGHRA and YSYEKL. This CDR3 is 15 amino acids long. V lost 3 bases, J lost 7 bases, and 5 bases stayed unmatched.

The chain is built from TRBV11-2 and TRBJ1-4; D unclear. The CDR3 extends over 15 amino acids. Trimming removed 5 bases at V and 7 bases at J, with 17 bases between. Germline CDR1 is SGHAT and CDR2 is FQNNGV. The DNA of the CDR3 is TGTGCCAGCAGCCTGGCGCACAGACAACTTGAAAAACTGTTTTTT. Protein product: CASSLAHRQLEKLFF.

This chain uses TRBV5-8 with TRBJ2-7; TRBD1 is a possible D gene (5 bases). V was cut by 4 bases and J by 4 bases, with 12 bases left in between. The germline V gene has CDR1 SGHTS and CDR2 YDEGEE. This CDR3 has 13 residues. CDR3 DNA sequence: TGTGCCAGCAGCCCAGGGTATAATTACGAGCAGTACTTC. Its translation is CASSPGYNYEQYF.

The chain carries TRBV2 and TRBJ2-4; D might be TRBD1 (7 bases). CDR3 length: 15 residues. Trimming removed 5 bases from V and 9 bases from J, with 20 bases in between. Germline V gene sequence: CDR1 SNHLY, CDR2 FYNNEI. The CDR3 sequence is CASSLQGIGRSIQYF. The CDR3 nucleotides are TGTGCCAGCAGTTTACAGGGGATTGGGAGGAGCATTCAGTACTTC.